The subject of this entry is one TCR beta chain. The antigen is unknown. Only in-frame clones appear in the TCRdb table, and some are missing; sequencing was by immunoSEQ multiplex PCR. The repertoire holds some 150,000 clones, 70% to 90% seen once, with less than 15% in the top ten. This entry is derived from a study of T cell responses to AZD1222 COVID-19 vaccine. The study, taken as a whole, reports: After the peak T cell response, and only then, were repertoires sampled. Elevations in Spike-specific TCR breadth and depth followed administration of two AZD1222 doses. Unmutated variant regions are reportedly targeted by nearly half of spike-specific TCRs.

The CDR3 runs to 18 residues. The germline CDR1 and CDR2 sequences are LGHNA and YSLEER. Losses at the gene ends were 4 bases for V and 5 bases for J; bases not matched to a gene: 14. The sequencing used peripheral blood, collected on day 0 of AZD1222 vaccination. This receptor was obtained from an adult in good health. The J gene is TRBJ2-5, the V gene TRBV4-3, with 12 bases fitting TRBD2. The CDR3 coding sequence is TGCGCCAGCAGCCCTCGACTAGCGGGGGCCATAGGCGTGGAGACCCAGTACTTC. Amino acids: CASSPRLAGAIGVETQYF.